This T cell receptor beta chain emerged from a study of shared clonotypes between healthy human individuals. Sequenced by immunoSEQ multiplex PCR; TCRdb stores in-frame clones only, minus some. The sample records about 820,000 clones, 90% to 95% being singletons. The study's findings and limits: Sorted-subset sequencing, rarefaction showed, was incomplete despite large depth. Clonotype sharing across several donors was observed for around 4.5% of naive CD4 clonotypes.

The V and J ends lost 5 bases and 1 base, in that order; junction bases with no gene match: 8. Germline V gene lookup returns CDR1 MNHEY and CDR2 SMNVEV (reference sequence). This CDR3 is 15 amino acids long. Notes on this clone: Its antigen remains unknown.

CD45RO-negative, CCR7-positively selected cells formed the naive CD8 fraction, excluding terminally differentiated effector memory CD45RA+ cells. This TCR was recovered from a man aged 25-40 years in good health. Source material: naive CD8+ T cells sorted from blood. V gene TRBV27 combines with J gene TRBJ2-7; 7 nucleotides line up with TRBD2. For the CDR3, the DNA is TGTGCCAGCAGTAAAAGGGCTAGCGGTTCCTACGAGCAGTACTTC. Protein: CASSKRASGSYEQYF.